The 17 T cell receptor beta chains listed next were all sequenced from one sample in a study of T cells in Graves' hyperthyroidism and ophthalmopathy. The CDR3 regions of TCR beta were amplified from RNA transcripts. The TCR CDR3 was amplified in a first-round RT-PCR using the HTBI primer set. TCRdb ran MiXCR on the multiplex PCR reads and lists one entry per CDR3 protein. The sample records about 520,000 distinct CDR3 sequences, 24% being singletons. What was sequenced was blood. Receptors were obtained from a woman in her thirties with Graves' ophthalmopathy.

This rearrangement joins TRBV27 to TRBJ2-5; D unclear. CDR1 is MNHEY and CDR2 is SMNVEV in the germline V gene (reference sequence). The V end was cut by 3 bases, the J end by 0 bases, with 5 bases between. The CDR3 consists of 13 residues. DNA for the CDR3: TGTGCCAGCAGTTTCGTGTACCAAGAGACCCAGTACTTC. Its translation: CASSFVYQETQYF.

Ten or more counts support this clonotype. V and J are TRBV20-1 and TRBJ1-3; the match to TRBD1 covers 7 bases. Germline V CDR1 and CDR2: DFQATT, SNEGSKA (reference sequence). J lost 0 bases, V lost 5 bases, and 4 bases had no gene match. This CDR3 has 14 residues. CDR3 sequence reads: CSAERDSSGNTIYF. The CDR3 DNA sequence: TGCAGTGCTGAAAGGGACAGCTCTGGAAACACCATATATTTT.

This chain links TRBV4-2 with TRBJ1-5; 7 bases are shared with TRBD1. In germline, CDR1 is LGHNA, CDR2 YNFKEQ. The J segment lost 0 bases and the V segment lost 3 bases, leaving 5 bases of the junction unmatched. The CDR3 loop spans 16 amino acids. Here the CDR3 DNA reads TGTGCCAGCAGCCAGGACAGGACCCCTAGCAATCAGCCCCAGCATTTT. Protein: CASSQDRTPSNQPQHF.

This clonotype was picked up many times. The CDR3 DNA sequence: TGCAGCGCCGACAGGGAATATCAGCCCCAGCATTTT. This gives the protein CSADREYQPQHF. The chain has TRBV29-1 and TRBJ1-5; 7 positions agree with TRBD1. Germline CDR1 SQVTM, CDR2 ANQGSEA. The CDR3 runs to 12 residues. V trimming: 7 bases; J trimming: 5 bases; junction bases outside the gene matches: 5. The whole variable domain, filled in from reference TRBV29-1 and TRBJ1-5, reads SAVISQKPSRDICQRGTSLTIQCQVDSQVTMMFWYRQQPGQSLTLIATANQGSEATYESGFVIDKFPISRPNLTFSTLTVSNMSPEDSSIYLCSADREYQPQHFGDGTRLSIL.

This clonotype was found many times. The chain carries TRBV27 and TRBJ1-2, with a possible D match to TRBD1 (6 bases). V was clipped by 5 bases and J by 5 bases, with 12 bases between them. Germline CDR1 is MNHEY and CDR2 is SMNVEV (reference sequence). The CDR3 totals 13 residues. The CDR3 region is CASSPLQGYGYTF. CDR3 bases: TGTGCCAGCAGTCCACTACAGGGTTATGGCTACACCTTC.

The table lists this clonotype with a few counts. The rearrangement uses TRBV7-6 and TRBJ2-7; D might be TRBD2 (6 bases). With 5 bases removed from V and 3 bases from J, the gap between germline ends came to 17 bases. The germline CDR1 and CDR2 sequences are SGHVS and FNYEAQ. The CDR3 contains 15 residues. The CDR3 nucleotides read TGTGCCAGCAGCCCGACCGGGACTCCTCGCTACGAGCAGTACTTC. Translation gives CASSPTGTPRYEQYF.

This clonotype was detected ten times or more. The genes are TRBV6-5 and TRBJ2-2; D remains unclear. Looked up from germline, CDR1 is MNHEY and CDR2 is SVGAGI. The CDR3 totals 14 residues. Trimming cost V 3 bases and J 2 bases, with 7 bases left between them. CDR3 region: CASSYSHNTGELFF. CDR3 sequence (DNA): TGTGCCAGCAGTTATTCCCATAACACCGGGGAGCTGTTTTTT.

This clonotype showed up many times. The rearrangement joins TRBV2 to TRBJ1-5; 9 nucleotides match TRBD1. V lost 4 bases and J lost 7; bases outside the gene matches: 8. Germline V gene sequence: CDR1 SNHLY, CDR2 FYNNEI. The CDR3 runs 15 residues. The CDR3 reads CASSAQGAHNQPQHF. The CDR3 nucleotides are TGTGCCAGCAGTGCACAGGGGGCGCACAACCAGCCCCAGCATTTT.

The V gene is TRBV9, the J gene TRBJ2-2; TRBD1 matches at 9 bases. Germline loops: CDR1 SGDLS, CDR2 YYNGEE. CDR3 length equals 18 residues. V gave up 0 bases and J gave up 3 bases; unmatched junction bases: 9. CDR3 bases: TGTGCCAGCAGCGTAGAAGGGGGATGGACAGGGGACACCGGGGAGCTGTTTTTT. This translates into CASSVEGGWTGDTGELFF.

This clonotype has at least ten counts. The J gene is TRBJ2-2, the V gene TRBV6-2 or TRBV6-3, with unresolved D. The CDR3 spans 13 residues. Germline CDR1 and CDR2: MNHEY and SVGEGT. V was cut by 7 bases and J by 3 bases, with 9 bases left in between. As DNA, the CDR3 is TGTGCCAGCACCACGACACACACCGGGGAGCTGTTTTTT. Residues: CASTTTHTGELFF.

The chain recombines TRBV3-1 with TRBJ1-2, with D possibly being TRBD1 (6 bases). V shed 6 bases and J shed 4 bases, with 18 bases lying between them. The CDR3 is made up of 15 amino acids. In germline, CDR1 is LGHDT, CDR2 YNNKEL (reference sequence). The CDR3 nucleotides are TGTGCCAGCAGAGCCAATGGGGAGGACAGCTATGGCTACACCTTC. This codes for CASRANGEDSYGYTF.

On this clonotype itself: One end of the junction fails to match germline, which may point to a read error. The V and J genes are TRBV11-2 and TRBJ1-5; 8 bases agree with TRBD1. Germline V CDR1 and CDR2: SGHAT, FQNNGV. This CDR3 is built from 16 residues. The CDR3 DNA reads as TGTGCCAGCAGCCTAGATGCAGGGGGCCTCGTCCGGCCCCAGCATTTT. Encoded protein: CASSLDAGGLVRPQHF.

This clonotype was seen repeatedly, ten times or more. V is TRBV6-5 and J is TRBJ1-5, with a tentative D call TRBD1 (6 bases). Germline V CDR1 and CDR2: MNHEY, SVGAGI. V lost 8 bases, J lost 7 bases, and 15 bases lay in between. The CDR3 spans 13 residues. CDR3 DNA: TGTGCCAGCCAGGGGCTTAAGGTCCAGCCCCAGCATTTT. Its translation: CASQGLKVQPQHF.

A word on this clonotype: Sequence at one end of the junction differs from germline and may be a read error. The chain has TRBV10-2 and TRBJ2-7, with 9 nucleotides matching TRBD1. CDR3 length: 16 amino acids. Germline-derived CDR1 and CDR2 are WSHSY and SAAADI. The CDR3 DNA sequence: TGCGCCAGCATTGAGAGGACAGGGGTTGGTCGGTACGAGCAGTACTTC. The encoded protein is CASIERTGVGRYEQYF.

The sample holds many counts of this clonotype. The chain links TRBV5-1 to TRBJ1-1; no reliable D call. Germline V gene data show CDR1 as SGHRS and CDR2 as YFSETQ. CDR3 length: 15 amino acids. V lost 0 bases, J lost 6 bases, and 15 bases lay in between. In DNA, the CDR3 is TGCGCCAGCAGCTTGGGGTACCGGGCCAACGCTGAAGCTTTCTTT. Protein sequence: CASSLGYRANAEAFF.

This clonotype was observed a few times. The gene calls are TRBV28 and TRBJ1-5, with 7 bases aligning to TRBD1. CDR1 and CDR2 from the germline V gene are MDHEN and SYDVKM. The CDR3 length is 15 residues. V lost 1 base to trimming and J lost 6 bases; unmatched junction nucleotides: 6. The CDR3 sequence: CASSLYRGTSQPQHF. For the CDR3, the DNA is TGTGCCAGCAGTTTATACAGGGGTACTAGTCAGCCCCAGCATTTT.

This clonotype was seen just once. The V and J genes are TRBV13 and TRBJ1-2, with 7 bases identical to TRBD1. Germline V gives CDR1 PRHDT, CDR2 FYEKMQ (reference sequence). This CDR3 has 15 amino acids. V was pared by 5 bases and J by 2 bases, with 8 bases of the junction left unmatched. CDR3 amino acids: CASSPDRALNYGYTF. CDR3 sequence (DNA): TGTGCCAGCAGCCCTGACAGGGCCTTAAACTATGGCTACACCTTC. The entire variable domain, with the rest obtained from reference TRBV13 and TRBJ1-2, is as follows: AAGVIQSPRHLIKEKRETATLKCYPIPRHDTVYWYQQGPGQDPQFLISFYEKMQSDKGSIPDRFSAQQFSDYHSELNMSSLELGDSALYFCASSPDRALNYGYTFGSGTRLTVV.